This T cell receptor beta chain was profiled in a study of T cells in Graves' hyperthyroidism and ophthalmopathy. Notes on the study in general: Most clonotypes expanded in the thyroid (above 0.001) were also present in blood.

This clonotype was seen many times. Its antigen is not identified. TCR beta CDR3 regions were amplified from RNA transcripts. Using the HTBI primer set, a first-round RT-PCR was run on the TCR CDR3. TCRdb reanalysed the multiplex PCR reads using MiXCR and keeps one entry per CDR3 protein. This table has some 300,000 distinct CDR3 sequences, more than 10% appearing once. V was cut by 1 base and J by 3 bases, with 10 bases left in between. Germline V gene data show CDR1 as SGHVS and CDR2 as FQNEAQ. This CDR3 contains 15 residues. The clonotype originates from a woman aged 30 to 39 with Graves' hyperthyroidism that later progressed to Graves' ophthalmopathy. Sequenced: blood. The chain combines TRBV7-8 with TRBJ1-3; D is unclear. CDR3 in amino acids: CASSLELSFGNTIYF. The CDR3 DNA reads TGTGCCAGCAGCTTAGAGCTTTCTTTTGGAAACACCATATATTTT.